The rows below give T cell receptor beta chains drawn from one sample of a study of cytomegalovirus exposure and HLA in healthy donors. The assay was immunoSEQ multiplex PCR, and TCRdb's table has in-frame clones only and misses some. The sample records roughly 160,000 clones, approximately 78% being singletons. Sequenced material: PBMCs. The receptors shown here come from a male donor in good health and CMV-seronegative. Both conserved end residues are part of each CDR3. The order of the fields is V gene, J gene, clone size, D gene, CDR3 protein, CDR3 DNA. The D gene is left open where the match is weak. Clone size appears in some rows only: once, few, many, or a class for an expanded clone.

v_call: TRBV5-4
j_call: TRBJ2-7
clone_size: few
d_call: TRBD2
cdr3_aa: CASSLGRTSGSYEQYF
cdr3_nt: TGTGCCAGCAGCTTGGGGCGGACTAGCGGGAGTTACGAGCAGTACTTC

v_call: TRBV19
j_call: TRBJ1-5
clone_size: few
d_call: TRBD1
cdr3_aa: CASSIGTGGGQPQHF
cdr3_nt: TGTGCCAGTAGTATAGGGACAGGGGGCGGTCAGCCCCAGCATTTT

v_call: TRBV6-5
j_call: TRBJ1-5
clone_size: -
d_call: TRBD1
cdr3_aa: CASSPTGDQPQHF
cdr3_nt: TGTGCCAGCAGCCCAACAGGGGATCAGCCCCAGCATTTT

v_call: TRBV7-9
j_call: TRBJ2-1
clone_size: -
d_call: -
cdr3_aa: CASSSTGYNEQFF
cdr3_nt: TGTGCCAGCAGCTCTACAGGGTACAATGAGCAGTTCTTC

v_call: TRBV6-5
j_call: TRBJ2-2
clone_size: -
d_call: TRBD1
cdr3_aa: CASRVTGMGTGELFF
cdr3_nt: TGTGCCAGCAGGGTGACAGGGATGGGCACCGGGGAGCTGTTTTTT

v_call: TRBV5-7
j_call: TRBJ2-7
clone_size: few
d_call: TRBD1
cdr3_aa: CASSPGQGPFSYEQYF
cdr3_nt: TGTGCCAGCAGCCCGGGACAGGGTCCATTCTCCTACGAGCAGTACTTC

v_call: TRBV27
j_call: TRBJ1-2
clone_size: -
d_call: TRBD1
cdr3_aa: CASSFYHQTGVPKLDGYTF
cdr3_nt: TGTGCCAGCAGTTTTTACCACCAGACAGGGGTCCCCAAACTCGATGGCTACACCTTC

v_call: TRBV4-2
j_call: TRBJ2-1
clone_size: -
d_call: -
cdr3_aa: CASSQVGGLYNEQFF
cdr3_nt: TGTGCCAGCAGCCAAGTAGGGGGATTGTACAATGAGCAGTTCTTC

v_call: TRBV9
j_call: TRBJ2-3
clone_size: -
d_call: TRBD1
cdr3_aa: CASSVEGAGQDTQYF
cdr3_nt: TGTGCCAGCAGCGTAGAGGGGGCCGGACAAGATACGCAGTATTTT

v_call: TRBV7-6
j_call: TRBJ2-6
clone_size: -
d_call: TRBD2
cdr3_aa: CASSLGVAGGTVGANVLTF
cdr3_nt: TGTGCCAGCAGCTTGGGGGTAGCGGGGGGGACTGTTGGGGCCAACGTCCTGACTTTC

v_call: TRBV5-1
j_call: TRBJ2-1
clone_size: -
d_call: -
cdr3_aa: CASSLVPGAGNEQFF
cdr3_nt: TGCGCCAGCAGCTTGGTTCCGGGAGCGGGTAATGAGCAGTTCTTC

v_call: TRBV7-2
j_call: TRBJ2-1
clone_size: -
d_call: TRBD2
cdr3_aa: CASSLGTSGSDEQFF
cdr3_nt: TGTGCCAGCAGCTTAGGGACTAGCGGGAGCGATGAGCAGTTCTTC

v_call: TRBV7-9
j_call: TRBJ2-1
clone_size: -
d_call: TRBD2
cdr3_aa: CASSLGAGSSYNEQFF
cdr3_nt: TGTGCCAGCAGCTTAGGAGCGGGGAGCTCCTACAATGAGCAGTTCTTC

v_call: TRBV2
j_call: TRBJ2-7
clone_size: -
d_call: TRBD1
cdr3_aa: CASSEAQDRGLYEQYF
cdr3_nt: TGTGCCAGCAGTGAAGCCCAAGACAGGGGGCTCTACGAGCAGTACTTC

v_call: TRBV6-6
j_call: TRBJ2-7
clone_size: -
d_call: -
cdr3_aa: CASSLSLGTTLNEQYF
cdr3_nt: TGTGCCAGCAGTCTCTCCCTCGGGACAACTCTGAACGAGCAGTACTTC

v_call: TRBV10-3
j_call: TRBJ1-2
clone_size: -
d_call: TRBD1
cdr3_aa: CAIRGQGPGIFGGYTF
cdr3_nt: TGTGCCATCAGGGGACAGGGGCCCGGCATTTTTGGTGGCTACACCTTC

v_call: TRBV28
j_call: TRBJ1-6
clone_size: few
d_call: TRBD1
cdr3_aa: CASSPDRGFTNSPLHF
cdr3_nt: TGTGCCAGCAGTCCCGACAGGGGGTTTACTAATTCACCCCTCCACTTT

v_call: TRBV30
j_call: TRBJ1-5
clone_size: -
d_call: -
cdr3_aa: CAWSKQGWDSNQPQHF
cdr3_nt: TGTGCCTGGAGTAAACAGGGCTGGGATAGCAATCAGCCCCAGCATTTT

v_call: TRBV5-1
j_call: TRBJ1-2
clone_size: -
d_call: -
cdr3_aa: CASSLASGAPNYGYPF
cdr3_nt: TGCGCCAGCAGCTTGGCCTCTGGGGCCCCTAACTATGGCTACCCCTTC

v_call: TRBV6-1
j_call: TRBJ2-1
clone_size: once
d_call: -
cdr3_aa: CASTYGFNEQFF
cdr3_nt: TGTGCCAGCACGTATGGCTTCAATGAGCAGTTCTTC

v_call: TRBV28
j_call: TRBJ2-5
clone_size: -
d_call: -
cdr3_aa: CASSLVGDQETQYF
cdr3_nt: TGTGCCAGCAGTTTAGTCGGGGACCAAGAGACCCAGTACTTC

v_call: TRBV6-6
j_call: TRBJ2-1
clone_size: few
d_call: TRBD1
cdr3_aa: CASSYTGTVLNEQFF
cdr3_nt: TGTGCCAGCAGTTATACCGGGACAGTTTTGAATGAGCAGTTCTTC

v_call: TRBV4-2
j_call: TRBJ2-2
clone_size: -
d_call: TRBD2
cdr3_aa: CASSQLVAGGNTGELFF
cdr3_nt: TGTGCCAGCAGCCAGCTCGTAGCGGGAGGGAACACCGGGGAGCTGTTTTTT

v_call: TRBV4-3
j_call: TRBJ2-7
clone_size: -
d_call: TRBD1
cdr3_aa: CASSLGTGASEQYF
cdr3_nt: TGCGCCAGCAGCCTTGGGACAGGGGCTAGCGAGCAGTACTTC

v_call: TRBV5-4
j_call: TRBJ2-7
clone_size: -
d_call: TRBD2
cdr3_aa: CASSYGLAGGVSYEQYF
cdr3_nt: TGTGCCAGCAGCTACGGACTAGCGGGGGGGGTCTCCTACGAGCAGTACTTC

v_call: TRBV28
j_call: TRBJ1-5
clone_size: -
d_call: -
cdr3_aa: CASSFGTIPNQPQHF
cdr3_nt: TGTGCCAGCAGTTTTGGGACAATCCCCAATCAGCCCCAGCATTTT

v_call: TRBV5-4
j_call: TRBJ2-3
clone_size: -
d_call: -
cdr3_aa: CASSLDPGGTDTQYF
cdr3_nt: TGTGCCAGCAGCCTGGACCCCGGGGGTACAGATACGCAGTATTTT

v_call: TRBV6-6
j_call: TRBJ1-1
clone_size: -
d_call: TRBD1
cdr3_aa: CASSRTGRDTEAFF
cdr3_nt: TGTGCCAGCAGTCGGACAGGGAGGGACACTGAAGCTTTCTTT

v_call: TRBV27
j_call: TRBJ2-7
clone_size: -
d_call: TRBD2
cdr3_aa: CASSLGTSGRGYEQYF
cdr3_nt: TGTGCCAGCAGTTTGGGGACTAGCGGGAGGGGGTACGAGCAGTACTTC

v_call: TRBV5-1
j_call: TRBJ2-1
clone_size: -
d_call: TRBD2
cdr3_aa: CASSLAGGSSYNEQFF
cdr3_nt: TGCGCCAGCAGCTTGGCCGGCGGGAGCTCCTACAATGAGCAGTTCTTC

v_call: TRBV7-2
j_call: TRBJ1-3
clone_size: -
d_call: -
cdr3_aa: CASSLALGSSGNTIYF
cdr3_nt: TGTGCCAGCAGCTTAGCGCTGGGGAGCTCTGGAAACACCATATATTTT

v_call: TRBV28
j_call: TRBJ1-4
clone_size: once
d_call: -
cdr3_aa: CASRLTGEKLFF
cdr3_nt: TGTGCCAGCAGATTAACGGGGGAAAAACTGTTTTTT